This T cell receptor (beta chain) was identified during a study of radiotherapy plus CTLA-4 blockade in lung cancer (dated by TCRdb to 2017 to 2018). Regarding the study in general: Objective responses were observed in approximately 18% of enrolled patients, and disease control was achieved in around 30%.

V is clipped by 7 bases and J by 0 bases, and the sequence between their germline boundaries is 12 bases long. Spanning cysteine to phenylalanine, the CDR3 consists of 14 amino acids. This entry keeps only the CDR3 DNA: 42 bases, framed from base 1. Looking up the germline V gene (reference sequence) yields CDR1 LNHDA and CDR2 SQIVND. Libraries were built with the immunoSEQ multiplex PCR assay. As stored in TCRdb, this immuneACCESS dataset retains in-frame rearrangements with V and J assigned. A fraction of the clones does not appear; measured against another copy, unresolved V genes explain less than half of the discrepancy, and the remainder lacks a known reason. Present in this sample are roughly 120,000 clones, 75% to 80% of which were seen just once. About 5.2% of the sample is held by the ten biggest clonotypes. In this study, focal radiation therapy paired with CTLA-4 blockade (ipilimumab) was tested in patients who had chemo-refractory metastatic non-small-cell lung cancer.

Note on this clone: Its antigen is still unknown. No per-base quality is available; no much larger clone lies one base away.

Paper-wide results and their limitations: Early dynamic changes in blood T cell clones, together with increased serum interferon-beta after radiation, were reported as the strongest predictors of response. After treatment with radiotherapy and ipilimumab, TCR clones that came from tumors expanded in the peripheral blood.

This TCR derives from a human donor with non-small cell lung cancer who had a partial response to radiotherapy plus ipilimumab. The source material was peripheral blood, sampled from a patient treated with radiotherapy plus ipilimumab. The chain was built from TRBV19 and TRBJ1-1; no D gene can be assigned with confidence. DNA sequence: TGTGCCAGTAATGAGGGCAGTATGAACACTGAAGCTTTCTTT. Translated, it gives CASNEGSMNTEAFF.